This paragraph reports one T cell receptor beta chain. Per germline, CDR1 MDHEN and CDR2 SYDVKM. Trimming took 1 base from V and 0 from J, leaving 16 bases between them. This CDR3 is 19 amino acids long. The data were obtained in a study of shared clonotypes between healthy human individuals. Background on the study: CD8 memory received one plate per donor, CD8 naive two, CD4 memory three and CD4 naive three.

An even split of each subset's genomic DNA across several immunoSEQ plates was performed. Repertoires were generated with immunoSEQ multiplex PCR, while TCRdb's copy carries only in-frame clones and drops some. The table records about 2 million clones, 85% to 95% of them present only once. Specimen: naive CD4+ T cells sorted from blood. The subset denotes: CD45RA+ positively selected. V is TRBV28 and J is TRBJ2-6; D perhaps matches TRBD1 (5 bases). The TCR was taken from a man younger than 30 in good health. The CDR3 protein is CASSLSDTNPISGANVLTF. In nucleotides, the CDR3 is TGTGCCAGCAGTTTATCGGACACCAACCCAATCTCTGGGGCCAACGTCCTGACTTTC. Using reference TRBV28 and TRBJ2-6 for the parts outside the CDR3, the full variable domain is DVKVTQSSRYLVKRTGEKVFLECVQDMDHENMFWYRQDPGLGLRLIYFSYDVKMKEKGDIPEGYSVSREKKERFSLILESASTNQTSMYLCASSLSDTNPISGANVLTFGAGSRLTVL.